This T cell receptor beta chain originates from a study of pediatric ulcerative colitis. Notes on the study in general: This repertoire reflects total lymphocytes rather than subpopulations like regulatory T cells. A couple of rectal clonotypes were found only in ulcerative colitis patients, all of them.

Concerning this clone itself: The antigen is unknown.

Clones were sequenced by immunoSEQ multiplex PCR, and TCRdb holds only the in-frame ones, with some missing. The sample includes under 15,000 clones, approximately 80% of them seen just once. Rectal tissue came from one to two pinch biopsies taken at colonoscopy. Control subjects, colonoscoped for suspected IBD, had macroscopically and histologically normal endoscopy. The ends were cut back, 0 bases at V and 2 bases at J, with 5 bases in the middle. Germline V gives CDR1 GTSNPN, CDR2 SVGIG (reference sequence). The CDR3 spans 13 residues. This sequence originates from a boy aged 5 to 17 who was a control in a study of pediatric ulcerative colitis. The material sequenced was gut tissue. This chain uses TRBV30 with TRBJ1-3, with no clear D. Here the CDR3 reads CAWSVGAGNTIYF. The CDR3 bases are TGTGCCTGGAGTGTTGGGGCTGGAAACACCATATATTTT.